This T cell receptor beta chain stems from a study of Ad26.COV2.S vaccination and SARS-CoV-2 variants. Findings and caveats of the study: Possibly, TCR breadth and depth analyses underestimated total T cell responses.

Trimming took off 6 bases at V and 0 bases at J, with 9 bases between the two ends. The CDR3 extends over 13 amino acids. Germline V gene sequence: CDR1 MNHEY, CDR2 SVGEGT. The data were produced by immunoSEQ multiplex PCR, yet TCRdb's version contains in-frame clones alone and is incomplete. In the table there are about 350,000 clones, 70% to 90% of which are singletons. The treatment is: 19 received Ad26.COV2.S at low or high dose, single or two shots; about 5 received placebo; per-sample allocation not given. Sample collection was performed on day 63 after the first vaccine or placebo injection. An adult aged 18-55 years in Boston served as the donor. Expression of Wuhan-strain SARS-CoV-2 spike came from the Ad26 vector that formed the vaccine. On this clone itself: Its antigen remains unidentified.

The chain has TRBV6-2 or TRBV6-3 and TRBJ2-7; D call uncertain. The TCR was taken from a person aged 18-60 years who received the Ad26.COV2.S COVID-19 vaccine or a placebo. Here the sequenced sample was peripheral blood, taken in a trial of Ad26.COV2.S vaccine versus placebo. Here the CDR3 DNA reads TGTGCCAGCAGCCTGGCGAGCTCCTACGAGCAGTACTTC. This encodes CASSLASSYEQYF.